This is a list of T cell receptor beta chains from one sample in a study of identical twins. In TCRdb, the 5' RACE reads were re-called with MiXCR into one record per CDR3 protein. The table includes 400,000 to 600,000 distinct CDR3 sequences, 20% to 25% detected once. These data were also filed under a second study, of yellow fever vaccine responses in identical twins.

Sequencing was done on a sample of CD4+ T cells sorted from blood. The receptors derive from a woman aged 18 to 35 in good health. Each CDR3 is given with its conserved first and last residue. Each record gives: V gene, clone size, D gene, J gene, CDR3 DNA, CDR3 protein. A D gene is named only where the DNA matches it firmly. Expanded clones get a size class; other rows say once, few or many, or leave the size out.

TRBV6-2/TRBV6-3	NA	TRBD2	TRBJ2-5	TGTGCCAGCAGCCCCGGGGGGGCCGGTGAGACCCAGTACTTC	CASSPGGAGETQYF
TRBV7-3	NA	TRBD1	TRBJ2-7	TGTGCCAGCAGCTCCTCCGGGACAGGGCAGTCCGAGCAGTACTTC	CASSSSGTGQSEQYF
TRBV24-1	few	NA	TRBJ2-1	TGTGCCACCAGTGATTGGACCCTGGGTGAGCAGTTCTTC	CATSDWTLGEQFF
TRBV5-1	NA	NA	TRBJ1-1	TGCGCCAGCAGCGTGCGTGGGGTTTTGAACACTGAAGCTTTCTTT	CASSVRGVLNTEAFF
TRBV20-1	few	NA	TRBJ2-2	TGCAGTGCTCCCGAACGGGGGAACACCGGGGAGCTGTTTTTT	CSAPERGNTGELFF
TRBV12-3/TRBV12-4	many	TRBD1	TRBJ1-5	TGTGCCAGCAGTTCGGGACAGGGGGGACAGCCCCAGCATTTT	CASSSGQGGQPQHF
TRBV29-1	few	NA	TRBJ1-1	TGCAGCGCCGGGGAGAACACTGAAGCTTTCTTT	CSAGENTEAFF
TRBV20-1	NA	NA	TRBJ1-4	TGCAGTGCCACCCTGGGGCCTAATGAAAAACTGTTTTTT	CSATLGPNEKLFF
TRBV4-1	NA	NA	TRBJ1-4	TGCGCCAGCAGCGCCCCATACGAAAAACTGTTTTTT	CASSAPYEKLFF
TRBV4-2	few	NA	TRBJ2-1	TGTGCCAGCAGCTCCCAAGAGGTTAGCTCCTACAATGAGCAGTTCTTC	CASSSQEVSSYNEQFF
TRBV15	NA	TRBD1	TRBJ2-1	TGTGCCACCAGCGGGGGACAGGGGGCTCGGAGCTCCTACAATGAGCAGTTCTTC	CATSGGQGARSSYNEQFF
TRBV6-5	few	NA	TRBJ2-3	TGTGCCAGCAGTTACTCGAGGCGGCAATTTTTTCGGGCAGATACGCAGTATTTT	CASSYSRRQFFRADTQYF
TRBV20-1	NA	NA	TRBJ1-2	TGCAGTGCTAGAGATATGGACAAGCTTAACTATGGCTACACCTTC	CSARDMDKLNYGYTF
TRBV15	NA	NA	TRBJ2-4	TGTGCCACCAGCAGAGATCGGGGGTCCCTCCGGAACATTCAGTACTTC	CATSRDRGSLRNIQYF
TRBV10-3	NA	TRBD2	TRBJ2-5	TGTGCCATCAGTGGAGGACTAGCGGGGGGCCAAGAGACCCAGTACTTC	CAISGGLAGGQETQYF
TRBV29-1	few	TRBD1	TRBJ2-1	TGCAGCGTTGAGGGTTTACAGGGGGCTAGCCGTAACAATGAGCAGTTCTTC	CSVEGLQGASRNNEQFF
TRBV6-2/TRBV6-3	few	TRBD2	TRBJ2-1	TGTGCCAGCAGTTACTCCCCCCCCCTACTAGCGGGACGAAACAATGAGCAGTTCTTC	CASSYSPPLLAGRNNEQFF
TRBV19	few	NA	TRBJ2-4	TGTGCCAGTAGTTCCCCCTCCCGGGGAAACATTCAGTACTTC	CASSSPSRGNIQYF
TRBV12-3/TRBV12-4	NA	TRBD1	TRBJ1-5	TGTGCCAGCAGTTCACAGGGGCGCAATCAGCCCCAGCATTTT	CASSSQGRNQPQHF
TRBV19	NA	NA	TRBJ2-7	TGTGCCAGTAGCCGATCGCGACAACAGGGTTACGAGCAGTACTTC	CASSRSRQQGYEQYF
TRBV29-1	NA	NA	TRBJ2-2	TGCAGCGTTGAAGATCCTCTTTTGGCCGCGGGGGAGCTGTTTTTT	CSVEDPLLAAGELFF
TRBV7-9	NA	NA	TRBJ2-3	TGTGCCAGCAGCTTATACGGGGATAACACAGATACGCAGTATTTT	CASSLYGDNTDTQYF
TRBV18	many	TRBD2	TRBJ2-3	TGTGCCAGCTCAGCGACTAGCGGGAGGCGAGTAGATACGCAGTATTTT	CASSATSGRRVDTQYF
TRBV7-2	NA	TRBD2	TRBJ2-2	TGTGCCAGCAGCTTAGCCATACTAGCGGGGACCGGGGAGCTGTTTTTT	CASSLAILAGTGELFF
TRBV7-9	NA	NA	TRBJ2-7	TGTGCCAGCAGCTTAGAATCCAGGGTGGCCGAGCAGTACTTC	CASSLESRVAEQYF
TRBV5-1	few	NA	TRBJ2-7	TGCGCCAGCAGCTCGGCGGTGCAGGGAGGTGGAGGGGAGCAGTACTTC	CASSSAVQGGGGEQYF
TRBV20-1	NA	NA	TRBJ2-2	TGCAGTGCTAGAAAATCTGGAGGGTCCCCCGGGGAGCTGTTTTTT	CSARKSGGSPGELFF